The clone carrying this T cell receptor beta chain is medium-sized within its sample. The data derive from a study of tumor-infiltrating lymphocytes in oesophageal squamous cell carcinoma. The CDR3 runs 13 residues. Trimming cost V 6 bases and J 8 bases, with 14 bases left between them. Looked up from germline, CDR1 is MNHNS and CDR2 is SASEGT. TCRdb fed the PCR reads into MiXCR, producing one record per CDR3 protein. The repertoire holds 15,000 to 20,000 distinct CDR3 sequences, 35% to 50% seen once, with roughly a fifth in the top ten. This clonotype was sampled from a male donor with esophageal squamous cell carcinoma. V and J are TRBV6-1 and TRBJ2-1; possibly TRBD2 for D (6 bases). Sequencing used esophageal tumor tissue. In nucleotides, the CDR3 is TGTGCCAGCAGGGGAACCGGGGGACATGAGCAGTTCTTC. It encodes CASRGTGGHEQFF.